These 29 T cell receptor beta chains came from one sample sequenced in a study of blood T cell repertoires in COVID-19. The data were produced by immunoSEQ multiplex PCR, yet TCRdb's version contains in-frame clones alone and is incomplete. The top ten clones hold around 0.95% of a sample with about 430,000 clones, 85% to 90% of them seen once. What was sequenced was PBMCs or T cells enriched from blood (not recorded which). The receptors originated from a woman between 25 and 40 years old with acute COVID-19.

The chain links TRBV10-1 to TRBJ2-7, with D unclear. Trimming removed 3 bases at V and 3 bases at J, with 9 bases between. The germline V gene has CDR1 WNHNN and CDR2 SYGVQD (reference sequence). The CDR3 runs to 13 residues. CDR3 DNA: TGCGCCAGCAGTGATCCGGGTTTCTACGAGCAGTACTTC. As protein: CASSDPGFYEQYF.

This clone has more than one count but fewer than ten. This chain connects TRBV13 to TRBJ1-1, with 7 bases that match TRBD1. The CDR3 consists of 18 residues. V lost 5 bases to trimming and J lost 3 bases; unmatched junction nucleotides: 18. Per the germline V gene, CDR1 is PRHDT and CDR2 is FYEKMQ (reference sequence). DNA of the CDR3: TGTGCCAGCAGCCCTATAAGACGGACAGGCCCTATGGACACTGAAGCTTTCTTT. It translates to CASSPIRRTGPMDTEAFF. Complete variable domain (other parts from reference TRBV13 and TRBJ1-1): AAGVIQSPRHLIKEKRETATLKCYPIPRHDTVYWYQQGPGQDPQFLISFYEKMQSDKGSIPDRFSAQQFSDYHSELNMSSLELGDSALYFCASSPIRRTGPMDTEAFFGQGTRLTVV.

The CDR3 region has the DNA TGTGCCAGCAGTTTAAATCCGACCGGGACAGACTTTTACGAGCAGTACTTC. This encodes CASSLNPTGTDFYEQYF. The rearrangement uses TRBV6-2 or TRBV6-3 and TRBJ2-7, with TRBD1 matching over 7 bases. There are 17 residues in the CDR3. The ends lost 4 bases at V and 4 bases at J; junction bases unmatched: 16. The V gene's germline CDR1 is MNHEY and CDR2 SVGEGT.

This chain joins TRBV19 and TRBJ1-1; D uncertain. Trimming left V 3 bases short and J 8 bases short, with 16 bases between. Germline loops: CDR1 LNHDA, CDR2 SQIVND (reference sequence). There are 14 residues in the CDR3. CDR3 sequence (DNA): TGTGCCAGTAGTATTGGTTCACAGTCTAAAGAAGCTTTCTTT. Amino acids: CASSIGSQSKEAFF. Filled out from reference TRBV19 and TRBJ1-1, the complete variable domain reads DGGITQSPKYLFRKEGQNVTLSCEQNLNHDAMYWYRQDPGQGLRLIYYSQIVNDFQKGDIAEGYSVSREKKESFPLTVTSAQKNPTAFYLCASSIGSQSKEAFFGQGTRLTVV.

The genes are TRBV6-2 or TRBV6-3 and TRBJ1-2; TRBD1 agrees at 7 bases. Germline lookup yields CDR1 MNHEY and CDR2 SVGEGT. CDR3 size: 14 residues. V shed 0 bases, J shed 6 bases, and the junction held 4 bases outside the gene matches. The CDR3 sequence: CASSYSPTGNGYTF. DNA for the CDR3: TGTGCCAGCAGTTACTCGCCGACAGGGAATGGCTACACCTTC.

The chain links TRBV6-5 to TRBJ2-7; no clear D. CDR1 MNHEY and CDR2 SVGAGI come from the germline V gene. Trimming left V 5 bases short and J 1 base short, with 9 bases between. The CDR3 is made up of 13 amino acids. As DNA, the CDR3 is TGTGCCAGCAGTATGGAGCGATCCTACGAGCAGTACTTC. Amino acid sequence: CASSMERSYEQYF.

The CDR3 loop reads CASSSRNEQFF. DNA for the CDR3: TGTGCCAGCAGCTCCCGCAATGAGCAGTTCTTC. This sequence joins TRBV5-6 and TRBJ2-1, with unresolved D. Germline CDR1 reads SGHDT; CDR2 reads YYEEEE. The CDR3 loop spans 11 amino acids. Trimming cost V 3 bases and J 6 bases, with 4 bases left between them.

V is TRBV10-1 and J is TRBJ2-3; D unresolved. CDR1 and CDR2 from the germline V gene are WNHNN and SYGVQD (reference sequence). The CDR3 totals 16 residues. Trimming shortened V by 5 bases and J by 5 bases, and 20 bases separated the two germline ends. The CDR3 spells CASSLFGTQGGDTQYF. Written as DNA, the CDR3 is TGCGCCAGCAGTCTCTTCGGCACCCAAGGCGGAGATACGCAGTATTTT.

The chain recombines TRBV2 with TRBJ1-2, with D possibly TRBD1 on 5 matching bases. Germline CDR1 is SNHLY and CDR2 is FYNNEI. With 0 bases removed from V and 2 bases from J, the gap between germline ends came to 16 bases. The CDR3 consists of 17 residues. CDR3 sequence reads: CASSEAVPEGVNYGYTF. CDR3 bases: TGTGCCAGCAGTGAAGCGGTCCCTGAAGGGGTAAACTATGGCTACACCTTC.

Only a few counts were recorded for this clone. The chain carries TRBV7-9 and TRBJ1-5; possibly TRBD1 for D (5 bases). Trimming took off 0 bases at V and 4 bases at J, with 13 bases between the two ends. The CDR3 contains 16 residues. In germline, CDR1 is SEHNR, CDR2 FQNEAQ (reference sequence). CDR3 bases: TGTGCCAGCAGCTTAGCGGATGGAGGGGTTAATCAGCCCCAGCATTTT. Translated: CASSLADGGVNQPQHF.

About this clone itself: This specimen includes other DNA sequences encoding the same CDR3. This rearrangement joins TRBV5-1 to TRBJ1-3; D is perhaps TRBD1 (6 bases). Germline CDR1 and CDR2: SGHRS and YFSETQ. The CDR3 has 14 amino acids. V was shortened by 2 bases and J by 4 bases, with 10 bases between the two germline ends. DNA of the CDR3: TGCGCCAGCAGCTTCACAGGGTACGGAAACACCATATATTTT. Translation: CASSFTGYGNTIYF.

This chain uses TRBV10-2 with TRBJ1-5, with D uncertain. This CDR3 has 12 amino acids. Trimming shortened V by 7 bases and J by 3 bases, and 7 bases separated the two germline ends. Germline V gene lookup returns CDR1 WSHSY and CDR2 SAAADI. CDR3 protein: CASNTYNQPQHF. CDR3 nucleotides: TGCGCCAGCAACACATACAATCAGCCCCAGCATTTT.

CDR3 in amino acids: CASSPLTGVGNYGYTF. CDR3 coding DNA: TGTGCCAGCTCACCACTTACAGGGGTGGGTAACTATGGCTACACCTTC. The chain has TRBV18 and TRBJ1-2, with 7 nucleotides matching TRBD1. J was trimmed by 1 base and V by 1 base; bases with no gene match: 6. The CDR3 runs to 16 residues. CDR1 and CDR2 (germline): KGHSH, LQKENI.

This chain links TRBV9 with TRBJ1-2; TRBD1 aligns across 10 bases. CDR1 and CDR2 from the germline V gene are SGDLS and YYNGEE. The CDR3 runs to 13 residues. V dropped 4 bases and J dropped 8; count of bases not matched to a gene: 5. This CDR3 is CASSRDRGKGYTF. The DNA of the CDR3 is TGTGCCAGCAGCCGGGACAGGGGAAAGGGCTACACCTTC.

The chain is built from TRBV29-1 and TRBJ2-2, with a tentative D call TRBD1 (6 bases). CDR3 length: 16 amino acids. CDR1 is SQVTM, CDR2 ANQGSEA, per germline. Trimming pared 4 bases from V and 1 base from J, leaving 16 bases between. The CDR3 nucleotides are TGCAGCGTTGCCCTCCCGGGCAGGGGGAACACCGGGGAGCTGTTTTTT. The encoded protein is CSVALPGRGNTGELFF.

This sequence joins TRBV3-1 (or the pseudogene TRBV3-2) and TRBJ2-1; 12 bases are a match to TRBD2. The CDR3 length is 15 residues. J was trimmed by 4 bases and V by 4 bases; bases with no gene match: 2. Germline V CDR1 and CDR2: LGHDT, YNNKEL (reference sequence). The CDR3 reads CASSPLAGGYNEQFF. The CDR3 DNA is TGTGCCAGCAGCCCCCTAGCGGGGGGGTACAATGAGCAGTTCTTC.

The V gene is TRBV30, the J gene TRBJ1-6; 8 bases align to TRBD1. The germline V gene has CDR1 GTSNPN and CDR2 SVGIG (reference sequence). The ends lost 2 bases at V and 6 bases at J; junction bases unmatched: 3. The CDR3 has 14 residues. The CDR3 loop reads CAWSRTGGNSPLHF. CDR3 coding DNA: TGTGCCTGGAGTCGTACAGGGGGTAATTCACCCCTCCACTTT. The full variable domain, its missing parts supplied by reference TRBV30 and TRBJ1-6, is SQTIHQWPATLVQPVGSPLSLECTVEGTSNPNLYWYRQAAGRGLQLLFYSVGIGQISSEVPQNLSASRPQDRQFILSSKKLLLSDSGFYLCAWSRTGGNSPLHFGNGTRLTVT.

The chain couples TRBV30 to TRBJ1-2; 11 positions match TRBD1. Looked up from germline, CDR1 is GTSNPN and CDR2 is SVGIG (reference sequence). CDR3 length: 14 amino acids. Trimming took 3 bases from V and 8 from J; bases not matched to a gene: 8. CDR3 sequence: CAWRGQGGSEGYTF. Here the CDR3 DNA reads TGTGCCTGGAGGGGACAGGGGGGATCGGAAGGCTACACCTTC.

The chain recombines TRBV9 with TRBJ1-1; no firm D call. There are 14 residues in the CDR3. V lost 6 bases and J 1 base, leaving 13 bases between the germline ends. The germline V gene has CDR1 SGDLS and CDR2 YYNGEE. CDR3 protein: CASTYVSGNTEAFF. DNA of the CDR3: TGTGCCAGCACCTACGTCTCGGGGAACACTGAAGCTTTCTTT.

This chain uses TRBV10-3 with TRBJ2-3, with TRBD2 identical over 9 bases. CDR3 length: 15 residues. Germline CDR1 reads ENHRY; CDR2 reads SYGVKD. V was clipped by 3 bases and J by 1 base; unmatched bases: 2. Here the CDR3 DNA reads TGTGCCATCAGTGAAGCGGGGGGCGGCACAGATACGCAGTATTTT. Amino acids: CAISEAGGGTDTQYF.

The chain carries TRBV3-1 (or the pseudogene TRBV3-2) and TRBJ2-3; 12 bases line up with TRBD2. Losses at the gene ends were 4 bases for V and 2 bases for J; bases not matched to a gene: 1. The CDR3 contains 15 residues. CDR1 is LGHDT, CDR2 YNNKEL, per germline (reference sequence). This chain's CDR3 is CASSRLAGDTDTQYF. The CDR3 DNA is TGTGCCAGCAGCCGACTAGCGGGAGACACAGATACGCAGTATTTT.

The rearrangement uses TRBV7-9 and TRBJ2-2; TRBD1 aligns across 7 bases. The J segment lost 4 bases and the V segment lost 2 bases, leaving 10 bases of the junction unmatched. The CDR3 spans 17 residues. The germline V gene encodes CDR1 SEHNR and CDR2 FQNEAQ (reference sequence). The CDR3 reads CASSLRGGRGSTGELFF. Here the CDR3 DNA reads TGTGCCAGCAGCTTACGAGGGGGCAGGGGGTCCACCGGGGAGCTGTTTTTT.

The CDR3 DNA reads TGCGCCAGCAGCCAAGGAGGGGGCTATACTGAAGCTTTCTTT. This gives the protein CASSQGGGYTEAFF. This chain links TRBV4-3 with TRBJ1-1; 7 bases match TRBD1. J gave up 5 bases and V 1 base, and 4 bases lay outside the gene matches. Per germline, CDR1 LGHNA and CDR2 YSLEER. The CDR3 runs 14 residues.

The V gene is TRBV2, the J gene TRBJ1-2; 8 bases line up with TRBD1. The length of the CDR3 is 13 residues. CDR1 and CDR2 from the germline V gene are SNHLY and FYNNEI. J gave up 7 bases and V 5 bases, and 6 bases lay outside the gene matches. Here the CDR3 reads CASSWTGLGGYTF. DNA of the CDR3: TGTGCCAGCAGTTGGACAGGGTTGGGTGGCTACACCTTC.

The DNA of the CDR3 is TGTGCCAGCTCACCACGGGGACAGTTTACGGGAAACACCATATATTTT. Residues: CASSPRGQFTGNTIYF. The J gene is TRBJ1-3, the V gene TRBV18, with TRBD1 matching over 7 bases. CDR3 length equals 16 residues. CDR1 is KGHSH, CDR2 LQKENI, per germline. J gave up 4 bases and V 1 base, and 7 bases lay outside the gene matches.

V gene TRBV12-5 combines with J gene TRBJ1-4; D unresolved. The V end lost 4 bases, the J end lost 4 bases, and 4 bases lay between the germline ends. The CDR3 sequence is 12 residues long. Germline CDR1 is LGHNT and CDR2 is FRNRAP. Written as DNA, the CDR3 is TGTGCTAGTGGTTCCCATAATGAAAAACTGTTTTTT. Protein: CASGSHNEKLFF.

This chain connects TRBV24-1 to TRBJ1-1; 7 bases are shared with TRBD1. V lost 4 bases, J lost 3 bases, and 4 bases stayed unmatched. CDR3 length: 14 amino acids. CDR1 and CDR2 from the germline V gene are KGHDR and SFDVKD. CDR3 amino acids: CATSDHRGDTEAFF. The CDR3 DNA reads as TGTGCCACCAGTGACCACAGGGGTGACACTGAAGCTTTCTTT.

In DNA form, the CDR3 reads TGCAGCGTTCTCCCAGGGTTTAATGAAAAACTGTTTTTT. It specifies CSVLPGFNEKLFF. This chain uses TRBV29-1 with TRBJ1-4; D is perhaps TRBD1 (5 bases). V lost 5 bases and J lost 4, with 11 bases in between. The CDR3 spans 13 residues. Germline loops: CDR1 SQVTM, CDR2 ANQGSEA.

The chain recombines TRBV24-1 with TRBJ1-5, with 8 positions matching TRBD1. The CDR3 contains 19 residues. With 2 bases clipped from V and 0 bases from J, the junction kept 11 bases outside the gene matches. CDR1 and CDR2 from the germline V gene are KGHDR and SFDVKD. The CDR3 DNA reads TGTGCCACCAGTGATTCCTCAGGGGGCCCAAGGAATAGCAATCAGCCCCAGCATTTT. It encodes CATSDSSGGPRNSNQPQHF.